Each of the 6 T cell receptor beta chains below was sequenced from the same sample in a study of Graves' ophthalmopathy and Graves' hyperthyroidism. Amplified material comprised TCR beta CDR3 regions derived from RNA transcripts. Second-round multiplex PCR came after a first-round RT-PCR that employed HTBI primers. Via MiXCR, TCRdb re-called the multiplex PCR reads, giving one row per CDR3 protein. This sample has 580,000 or so distinct CDR3 sequences, with about 40% found just once. Material: peripheral blood or thyroid tissue (not recorded which). The receptors originated from an adult man with Graves' hyperthyroidism.

The chain uses TRBV6-2 or TRBV6-3 and TRBJ1-5; D remains unclear. CDR1 is MNHEY and CDR2 is SVGEGT in the germline V gene. The V end lost 7 bases, the J end lost 5 bases, and 15 bases lay between the germline ends. The CDR3 spans 14 residues. This CDR3 reads CASNNLTPYQPQHF. In DNA form, the CDR3 reads TGTGCCAGCAACAACCTTACACCATATCAGCCCCAGCATTTT.

This rearrangement joins TRBV27 to TRBJ2-5, with D possibly TRBD2 on 5 matching bases. V was trimmed by 11 bases and J by 7 bases, leaving 11 bases between them. Germline CDR1 and CDR2: MNHEY and SMNVEV (reference sequence). This CDR3 is built from 10 residues. The CDR3 reads CALRGGTQYF. The DNA of the CDR3 is TGTGCCCTGCGAGGAGGGACCCAGTACTTC.

This clonotype was observed many times. The chain combines TRBV14 with TRBJ2-5; 8 bases map to TRBD1. V dropped 4 bases and J dropped 4; count of bases not matched to a gene: 11. The CDR3 totals 16 residues. Germline assignment: CDR1 SGHDN and CDR2 FVKESK. The CDR3 protein is CASSPSQGVHRETQYF. The CDR3 DNA reads TGTGCCAGCAGCCCCTCACAGGGGGTTCATCGAGAGACCCAGTACTTC.

This clonotype has a handful of counts. The chain recombines TRBV18 with TRBJ1-1; tentatively, D is TRBD1 (5 bases). Germline loops: CDR1 KGHSH, CDR2 LQKENI. V gave up 2 bases and J gave up 0 bases, with 10 bases separating them. The CDR3 spans 15 residues. The CDR3 sequence: CASSPNQGLNTEAFF. CDR3 nucleotide sequence: TGTGCCAGCTCACCAAACCAGGGCTTGAACACTGAAGCTTTCTTT.

At least ten counts were recorded for this clonotype. The genes are TRBV15 and TRBJ2-7, with 9 bases identical to TRBD1. Germline CDR1 reads LNHNV; CDR2 reads YYDKDF (reference sequence). The CDR3 is 16 amino acids. Germline trimming cut 1 base from V and 4 bases from J; bases unmatched to any gene: 8. The CDR3 DNA is TGTGCCACCAGCAGAGGGAGTGACAGGGGGGGTTACGAGCAGTACTTC. Translation gives CATSRGSDRGGYEQYF.

This clonotype was counted a few times. The V gene is TRBV6-5, the J gene TRBJ1-6; 7 nucleotides align to TRBD1. The trim removed 2 bases at V and 9 bases at J, leaving 7 bases unmatched. The CDR3 loop spans 15 amino acids. Germline V gene sequence: CDR1 MNHEY, CDR2 SVGAGI. This chain's CDR3 is CASSYLTGDVSPLHF. CDR3 sequence (DNA): TGTGCCAGCAGTTACCTTACAGGGGACGTTTCACCCCTCCACTTT.